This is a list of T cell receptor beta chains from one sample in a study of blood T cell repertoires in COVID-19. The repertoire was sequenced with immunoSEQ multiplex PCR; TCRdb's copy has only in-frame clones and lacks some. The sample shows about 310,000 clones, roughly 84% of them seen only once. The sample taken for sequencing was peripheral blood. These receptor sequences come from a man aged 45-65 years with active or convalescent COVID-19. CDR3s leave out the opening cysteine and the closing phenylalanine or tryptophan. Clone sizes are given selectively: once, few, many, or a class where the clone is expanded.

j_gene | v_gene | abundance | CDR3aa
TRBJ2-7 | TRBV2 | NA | ASSVDRGNNEQY
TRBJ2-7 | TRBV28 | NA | ASSPSGGGSYEQY
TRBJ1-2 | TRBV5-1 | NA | ASSLGVANYGYT
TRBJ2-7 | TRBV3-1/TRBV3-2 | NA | ASSQGGHYEQY
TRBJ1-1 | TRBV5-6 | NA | ASSPDSMNTEAF
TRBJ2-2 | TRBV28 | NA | ASSPGGGYTGELF
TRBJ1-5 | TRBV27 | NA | ASSLGEDNQPQH
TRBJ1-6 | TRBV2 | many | ASRTAGQGGNSPLH
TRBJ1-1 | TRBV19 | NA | ASSISGGKTYTEAF
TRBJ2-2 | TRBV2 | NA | ASKPGGHPNTGELF
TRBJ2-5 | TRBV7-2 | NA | ASSRGAGQETQY
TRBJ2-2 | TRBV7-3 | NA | ASGPLWRGELF
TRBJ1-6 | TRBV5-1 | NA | ASSLATAYNSPLH
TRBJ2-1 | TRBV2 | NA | ASSVQGINEQF
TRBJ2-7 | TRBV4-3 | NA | ASSSSGAPSYEQY
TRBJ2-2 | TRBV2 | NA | ASSGQGGNTGELF